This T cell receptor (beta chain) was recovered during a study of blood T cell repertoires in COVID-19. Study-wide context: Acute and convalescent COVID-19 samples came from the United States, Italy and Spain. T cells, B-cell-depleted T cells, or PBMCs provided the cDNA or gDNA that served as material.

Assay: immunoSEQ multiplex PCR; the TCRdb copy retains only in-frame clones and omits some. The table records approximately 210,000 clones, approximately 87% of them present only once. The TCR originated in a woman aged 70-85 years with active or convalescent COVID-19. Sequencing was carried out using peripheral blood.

Here the CDR3 reads CASSVMLTGGGYTF. In DNA, the CDR3 is TGTGCCAGCAGCGTAATGCTTACAGGGGGTGGCTACACCTTC. V usage is TRBV9 and J usage is TRBJ1-2, with TRBD1 matching 8 bases. This CDR3 is built from 14 residues. Germline values: CDR1 SGDLS, CDR2 YYNGEE. Trimming took 1 base from V and 7 from J; bases not matched to a gene: 6.